A single sample gave rise to the 17 T cell receptor beta chains below, sequenced in a study of cytomegalovirus exposure and HLA in healthy donors. PCR primers comprised 60 Vbeta and 13 Jbeta primers. Here immunoSEQ multiplex PCR was the method, and the copy in TCRdb shows in-frame clones only, minus some. The sample holds some 130,000 clones, roughly four fifths seen once. The sequenced sample consisted of PBMCs. Receptors originate from a male donor in good health and CMV-seropositive.

This chain uses TRBV4-2 with TRBJ1-4; D unclear. V was cut by 0 bases and J by 7 bases, with 12 bases left in between. The CDR3 extends over 15 amino acids. Germline V gene data show CDR1 as LGHNA and CDR2 as YNFKEQ. CDR3 amino acids: CASSQDAVLAEKLFF. CDR3 DNA sequence: TGTGCCAGCAGCCAAGATGCGGTCCTGGCTGAAAAACTGTTTTTT.

J is TRBJ2-2 and V is TRBV5-1, with 7 bases that match TRBD2. V trimming: 3 bases; J trimming: 3 bases; junction bases outside the gene matches: 5. The CDR3 extends over 15 amino acids. From germline, CDR1 is SGHRS and CDR2 YFSETQ. The DNA of the CDR3 is TGCGCCAGCAGCTCCTCTAGCGGCTACACCGGGGAGCTGTTTTTT. This translates into CASSSSSGYTGELFF. The whole variable domain, remainder taken from reference TRBV5-1 and TRBJ2-2, is KAGVTQTPRYLIKTRGQQVTLSCSPISGHRSVSWYQQTPGQGLQFLFEYFSETQRNKGNFPGRFSGRQFSNSRSEMNVSTLELGDSALYLCASSSSSGYTGELFFGEGSRLTVL.

The chain carries TRBV11-2 and TRBJ2-1; no firm D call. Trimming removed 5 bases at V and 12 bases at J, with 11 bases between. CDR1 SGHAT and CDR2 FQNNGV come from the germline V gene. This CDR3 contains 11 residues. The CDR3 here is CASSLSAGQFF. CDR3 nucleotide sequence: TGTGCCAGCAGCCTCAGCGCCGGGCAGTTCTTC. Drawing the rest from reference TRBV11-2 and TRBJ2-1, the complete variable domain is EAGVAQSPRYKIIEKRQSVAFWCNPISGHATLYWYQQILGQGPKLLIQFQNNGVVDDSQLPKDRFSAERLKGVDSTLKIQPAKLEDSAVYLCASSLSAGQFFGPGTRLTVL.

This clone came up a few times. The chain couples TRBV4-3 to TRBJ2-3; TRBD1 matches 7 bases. Losses at the gene ends were 4 bases for V and 6 bases for J; bases not matched to a gene: 10. This CDR3 region has 15 residues. The germline V gene has CDR1 LGHNA and CDR2 YSLEER. CDR3 sequence: CASSPYTGETDTQYF. In DNA form, the CDR3 reads TGCGCCAGCAGCCCGTATACAGGGGAAACCGATACGCAGTATTTT.

CDR3 in DNA: TGTGCCAGCAGTGAACAGGGAAATAATTCACCCCTCCACTTT. Protein: CASSEQGNNSPLHF. The J gene is TRBJ1-6, the V gene TRBV5-4; D is perhaps TRBD1 (6 bases). V lost 5 bases and J 5 bases, leaving 11 bases between the germline ends. The germline gives CDR1 SGHNT, CDR2 YYREEE (reference sequence). This CDR3 comprises 14 residues.

The J gene is TRBJ1-2, the V gene TRBV9, with a weak D call TRBD1 (6 bases). The germline V gene encodes CDR1 SGDLS and CDR2 YYNGEE. The germline V and J ends were trimmed by 4 bases and 10 bases, with 20 bases remaining between them. The CDR3 runs 14 residues. CDR3 in DNA: TGTGCCAGCAGCACCATGGGGGCAGGGGATGACTACACCTTC. It encodes CASSTMGAGDDYTF.

V is TRBV7-3 and J is TRBJ2-2; possibly TRBD2 for D (6 bases). Germline V gene sequence: CDR1 SGHTA, CDR2 FQGTGA. Trimming shortened V by 4 bases and J by 7 bases, and 16 bases separated the two germline ends. The CDR3 extends over 15 amino acids. The CDR3 DNA reads TGTGCCAGCAGCTCCGGGGAGGTAGTTGGCGGGGAGCTGTTTTTT. This encodes CASSSGEVVGGELFF.

The J gene is TRBJ2-7, the V gene TRBV9; 7 bases align to TRBD1. The V gene end was trimmed by 3 bases and the J gene end by 2 bases; junction bases not matched to a gene: 8. The CDR3 has 15 amino acids. Germline assignment: CDR1 SGDLS and CDR2 YYNGEE. CDR3 DNA: TGTGCCAGCAGCGAGACAGGGACCACAGCCTACGAGCAGTACTTC. Protein sequence: CASSETGTTAYEQYF.

The rearrangement uses TRBV4-3 and TRBJ2-7, with D unclear. The length of the CDR3 is 13 residues. V was trimmed by 1 base and J by 1 base, leaving 5 bases between them. CDR1 LGHNA and CDR2 YSLEER come from the germline V gene. In DNA form, the CDR3 reads TGCGCCAGCAGCCAAGCCGGGTCCTACGAGCAGTACTTC. This translates into CASSQAGSYEQYF.

This chain uses TRBV5-4 with TRBJ2-5; a weak D match, TRBD2 (6 bases). The assigned J gene may be wrong: the sequence end matches TRBJ2-7 better. Germline loops: CDR1 SGHNT, CDR2 YYREEE (reference sequence). CDR3 length: 15 residues. The CDR3 DNA follows: TGTGCCAGCAGCCCCCCCGGGGGTCAATCCTACGAGCAGTACTTC. Translation gives CASSPPGGQSYEQYF.

This clone showed up just a few times. The chain joins TRBV19 to TRBJ1-1, with D possibly matching TRBD1 (6 bases). The germline CDR1 and CDR2 sequences are LNHDA and SQIVND (reference sequence). The CDR3 is made up of 15 amino acids. The V end lost 4 bases, the J end lost 3 bases, and 15 bases lay between the germline ends. CDR3 amino acids: CASSNRDNGDTEAFF. CDR3 DNA sequence: TGTGCCAGTAGTAACCGGGACAATGGGGACACTGAAGCTTTCTTT.

The gene calls are TRBV5-4 and TRBJ2-5; possible D gene TRBD1, 5 bases. Between the trimmed V and J ends, which lost 2 bases and 5 bases, there was a span of 10 bases. The CDR3 runs 13 residues. The germline V gene has CDR1 SGHNT and CDR2 YYREEE (reference sequence). CDR3 residues: CASSLRQTETQYF. The CDR3 nucleotides are TGTGCCAGCAGCTTACGACAGACCGAGACCCAGTACTTC.

This clone was recorded once. The J gene is TRBJ2-5, the V gene TRBV5-6; tentative D call: TRBD2 (5 bases). CDR3 size: 13 residues. Trimming removed 3 bases from V and 0 bases from J, with 6 bases in between. Germline CDR1 reads SGHDT; CDR2 reads YYEEEE. CDR3 sequence (DNA): TGTGCCAGCAGCTCGGGGTACCAAGAGACCCAGTACTTC. This encodes CASSSGYQETQYF.

The chain joins TRBV30 to TRBJ2-3; 8 positions agree with TRBD2. CDR1 and CDR2 from the germline V gene are GTSNPN and SVGIG (reference sequence). The CDR3 has 11 amino acids. Trimming at V came to 8 bases and at J to 6 bases, leaving 4 bases not matched to a gene. The CDR3 loop reads CARTGGDTQYF. DNA of the CDR3: TGTGCCCGTACGGGAGGGGATACGCAGTATTTT.

A note on this clone: An end of the junction differs from the germline gene, which may be a read error. This chain uses TRBV7-9 with TRBJ1-5; D not resolved. Germline V gene sequence: CDR1 SEHNR, CDR2 FQNEAQ (reference sequence). The CDR3 has 13 amino acids. The CDR3 is CSSSPVSNQPQHF. As DNA, the CDR3 is TGTTCCAGCAGCCCCGTAAGCAATCAGCCCCAGCATTTT.

This clone occurred once. The chain couples TRBV28 to TRBJ2-4, with D possibly being TRBD2 (6 bases). CDR1 and CDR2 from the germline V gene are MDHEN and SYDVKM. Trimming removed 6 bases from V and 4 bases from J, with 19 bases in between. CDR3 length: 16 amino acids. In DNA form, the CDR3 reads TGTGCCAGCAGCTCTAGACTAGGAAACATTAAAAACATTCAGTACTTC. Translation gives CASSSRLGNIKNIQYF.

The CDR3 here is CASSLYEDRGNQPQHF. Written as DNA, the CDR3 is TGTGCCAGCAGCTTGTACGAGGACAGGGGCAATCAGCCCCAGCATTTT. The genes are TRBV5-6 and TRBJ1-5, with TRBD1 matching over 8 bases. CDR3 size: 16 residues. Germline V gives CDR1 SGHDT, CDR2 YYEEEE. After removal of 1 base from V and 2 bases from J, the junction contained 5 bases not matched to a gene.